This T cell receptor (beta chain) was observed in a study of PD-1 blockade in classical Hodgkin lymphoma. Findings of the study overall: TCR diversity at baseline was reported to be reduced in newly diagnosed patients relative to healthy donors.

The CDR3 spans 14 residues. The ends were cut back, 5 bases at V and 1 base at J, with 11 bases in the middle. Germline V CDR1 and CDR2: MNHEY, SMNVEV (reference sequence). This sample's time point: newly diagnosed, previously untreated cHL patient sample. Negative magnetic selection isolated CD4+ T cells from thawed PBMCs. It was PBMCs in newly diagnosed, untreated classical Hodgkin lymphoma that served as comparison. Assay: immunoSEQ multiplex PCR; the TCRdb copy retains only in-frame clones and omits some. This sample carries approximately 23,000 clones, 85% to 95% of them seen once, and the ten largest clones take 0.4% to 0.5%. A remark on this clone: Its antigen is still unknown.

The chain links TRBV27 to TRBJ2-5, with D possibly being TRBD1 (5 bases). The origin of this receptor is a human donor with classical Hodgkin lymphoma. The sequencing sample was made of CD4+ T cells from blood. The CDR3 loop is CASSPFRGQETQYF. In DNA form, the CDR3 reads TGTGCCAGCAGTCCCTTTAGGGGCCAAGAGACCCAGTACTTC.